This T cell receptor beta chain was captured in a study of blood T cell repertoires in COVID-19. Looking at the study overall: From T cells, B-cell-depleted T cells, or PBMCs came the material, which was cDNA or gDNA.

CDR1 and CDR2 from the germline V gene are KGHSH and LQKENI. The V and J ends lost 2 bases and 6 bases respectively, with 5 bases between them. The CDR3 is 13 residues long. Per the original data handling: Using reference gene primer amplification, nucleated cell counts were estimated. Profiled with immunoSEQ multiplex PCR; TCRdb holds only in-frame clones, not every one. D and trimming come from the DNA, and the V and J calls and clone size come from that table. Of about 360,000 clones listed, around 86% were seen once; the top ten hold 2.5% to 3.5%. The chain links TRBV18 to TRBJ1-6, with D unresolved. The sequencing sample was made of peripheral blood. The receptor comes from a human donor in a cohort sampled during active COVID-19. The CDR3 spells CASSPEGNSPLHF. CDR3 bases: TGTGCCAGCTCACCAGAGGGTAATTCACCCCTCCACTTT.